The clone carrying this T cell receptor beta chain was recorded once. In the authors' workflow: Reference gene primer amplification gave estimated nucleated cell counts. TCRdb's table, derived via immunoSEQ multiplex PCR, lists solely in-frame clones and lacks some. V and J calls and clone size are as listed in that table; D and trimming were resolved from the DNA. Among 200,000 to 300,000 clones, roughly nine tenths were seen once, and the ten largest hold approximately 3.3%. V lost 4 bases, J lost 4 bases, and 9 bases stayed unmatched. CDR1 is SGHTS, CDR2 YDEGEE, per germline. This CDR3 is built from 15 residues. The data were taken from a study of blood T cell repertoires in COVID-19. Study overall: There were acute and convalescent COVID-19 samples, and they came from the United States, Italy and Spain. PBMCs, B-cell-depleted T cells, or T cells provided the cDNA or gDNA that made up the material.

The sequenced material came from peripheral blood. The V gene is TRBV5-8, the J gene TRBJ1-2, with 8 nucleotides matching TRBD1. This clonotype was obtained from a young man with active or convalescent COVID-19. The CDR3 nucleotides are TGTGCCAGCAGCGATCATCGGACAGGGATCTATGGCTACACCTTC. It translates to CASSDHRTGIYGYTF.